Presented here are 18 T cell receptor beta chains from one specimen sequenced in a study of monozygotic twins with inflammatory bowel disease. One entry per CDR3 protein, without DNA, is what TCRdb gives after re-calling the 5' RACE reads. The sample totals 330,000 or so distinct CDR3 sequences; its top ten clones hold around 2%. Sample: blood. These receptors all stem from a human donor with ulcerative colitis or Crohn's disease, or a healthy co-twin of an affected twin (not recorded which).

V is TRBV12-3 or TRBV12-4 and J is TRBJ1-2; TCRdb proposes TRBD1, but this gene call is untestable without DNA. The CDR3 contains 13 residues. The chain's CDR3 is CASSSGTEYGYTF.

This CDR3 reads CATRDMGGPFGGYTF. The chain recombines TRBV15 with TRBJ1-2; TCRdb proposes TRBD1, but this gene call is untestable without DNA. The CDR3 has 15 residues. Germline V gives CDR1 LNHNV, CDR2 YYDKDF (reference sequence).

V usage is TRBV27 and J usage is TRBJ2-5; the TCRdb call, TRBD2, lacks DNA for checking. Per germline, CDR1 MNHEY and CDR2 SMNVEV (reference sequence). The CDR3 length is 19 residues. CDR3 loop: CASSLSSGYSGRAVETQYF.

The CDR3 loop is CASSTWTGSTDTQYF. The chain links TRBV19 to TRBJ2-3; TCRdb returns TRBD1, unconfirmable since there is no DNA. Germline lookup yields CDR1 LNHDA and CDR2 SQIVND (reference sequence). The CDR3 is 15 amino acids.

This chain connects TRBV30 to TRBJ2-1; the TRBD1 assignment by TCRdb is unverifiable without DNA. The CDR3 contains 15 residues. Germline V gene lookup returns CDR1 GTSNPN and CDR2 SVGIG (reference sequence). The chain's CDR3 is CAWSGNKQGRIGQFF.

The chain couples TRBV2 to TRBJ1-2; the D call from TCRdb, TRBD1, cannot be confirmed without DNA. Germline CDR1 SNHLY, CDR2 FYNNEI. CDR3 length: 14 amino acids. CDR3 region: CASNEGATSYGYTF.

The gene calls are TRBV20-1 and TRBJ2-5; TCRdb calls TRBD2, which cannot be checked without DNA. Germline loops: CDR1 DFQATT, CDR2 SNEGSKA (reference sequence). CDR3 length: 16 amino acids. CDR3 protein: CSATREWAGGPETQYF.

The chain couples TRBV4-2 to TRBJ2-7; there is no DNA to check the TCRdb D call of TRBD1. The V gene's germline CDR1 is LGHNA and CDR2 YNFKEQ. The CDR3 contains 16 residues. CDR3 sequence reads: CASSQAGGQSSYEQYF.

The V call is TRBV12-3 or TRBV12-4, the J call TRBJ1-3; lacking DNA, the TRBD1 call made by TCRdb goes unchecked. The CDR3 loop spans 17 amino acids. The CDR3 protein is CASSRGTGTVSGNTIYF.

The chain employs TRBV15 and TRBJ2-3; TCRdb lists TRBD1, though no DNA is available to test this call. This CDR3 region has 14 residues. Germline assignment: CDR1 LNHNV and CDR2 YYDKDF (reference sequence). The CDR3 protein is CATSRGGGTDTQYF.

The J gene is TRBJ1-2, the V gene TRBV7-9; checking the TCRdb D call of TRBD1 is not possible without DNA. The CDR3 contains 14 residues. Per germline, CDR1 SEHNR and CDR2 FQNEAQ (reference sequence). This CDR3 reads CASSHADQGNGYTF.

The chain links TRBV28 to TRBJ2-2; without DNA, the TCRdb call of TRBD1 cannot be checked. Germline V lookup: CDR1 MDHEN, CDR2 SYDVKM. The CDR3 has 14 residues. CDR3: CASSWRGQLGELFF.

The chain employs TRBV5-1 and TRBJ2-3; absent DNA, TCRdb's TRBD1 call cannot be checked. The CDR3 length is 14 residues. The V gene's germline CDR1 is SGHRS and CDR2 YFSETQ. This CDR3 is CASSDQGRTDTQYF. The whole variable domain, filled in from reference TRBV5-1 and TRBJ2-3, reads KAGVTQTPRYLIKTRGQQVTLSCSPISGHRSVSWYQQTPGQGLQFLFEYFSETQRNKGNFPGRFSGRQFSNSRSEMNVSTLELGDSALYLCASSDQGRTDTQYFGPGTRLTVL.

This sequence joins TRBV29-1 and TRBJ1-1; the D call of TRBD1 rests on TCRdb alone, since no DNA is present to check it. This CDR3 spans 15 amino acids. From germline, CDR1 is SQVTM and CDR2 ANQGSEA. CDR3 in amino acids: CSVEGRDSPLAEAFF.

CDR3 region: CASSLAGFGIQPQHF. J is TRBJ1-5 and V is TRBV12-3 or TRBV12-4; TCRdb designates TRBD1, a call that cannot be tested without DNA. The CDR3 consists of 15 residues.

The chain is built from TRBV5-1 and TRBJ2-3. The CDR3 consists of 14 residues. Germline V gene data show CDR1 as SGHRS and CDR2 as YFSETQ. The CDR3 loop is CASSLGSGTDTQYF.

This rearrangement joins TRBV7-2 to TRBJ1-2; no DNA is available, so the TRBD1 call from TCRdb remains unchecked. Per germline, CDR1 SGHTA and CDR2 FQGNSA. The CDR3 is made up of 13 amino acids. The CDR3 sequence is CASSLQTGNGYTF.

The CDR3 reads CASRGGRAYEQYF. This rearrangement joins TRBV25-1 to TRBJ2-7; there is no DNA to check the TCRdb D call of TRBD1. CDR3 size: 13 residues. CDR1 is MGHDK, CDR2 SYGVNS, per germline.